The present entry profiles one T cell receptor beta chain with its context. The data stem from a study of shared clonotypes between healthy human individuals. This table comes from immunoSEQ multiplex PCR, and its TCRdb copy is limited to in-frame clones, with some not included. Of about 800,000 clones in the sample, just over 95% were seen once. Selected positively for CCR7 and CD45RO-negative, naive CD8 cells excluded terminally differentiated effector memory CD45RA+ cells. V trimming: 6 bases; J trimming: 8 bases; junction bases outside the gene matches: 12. CDR3 size: 15 residues. Germline CDR1 SNHLY, CDR2 FYNNEI.

The receptor comes from a man younger than 45 in good health. Source material: naive CD8+ T cells sorted from blood. This chain connects TRBV2 to TRBJ1-4; 7 positions agree with TRBD1. As DNA, the CDR3 is TGTGCCAGCAGGCCTGGTGAGGGGGCTGAAGAAAAACTGTTTTTT. As protein: CASRPGEGAEEKLFF.